This T cell receptor (beta chain) was documented in a study of CD8 T cells in ankylosing spondylitis. Study-wide results and limits: Reported data indicate significant enrichment of disease-linked clones within matched ankylosing spondylitis synovial fluid. In peripheral blood, disease-linked CD8+ clones occurred at relatively low frequencies. One TCR beta motif, made up of roughly eight highly homologous variants, appeared characteristic of ankylosing spondylitis blood.

The V gene's germline CDR1 is SSHAT and CDR2 FNYEAQ (reference sequence). CDR3 length equals 14 residues. It was by quantitative 5'-RACE with molecular barcodes that TCR beta libraries were made. Using its own MiXCR run on the 5' RACE reads, TCRdb lists one record per CDR3 protein. The sample lists 220,000 or so distinct CDR3 sequences, 8% to 11% occurring once. This clonotype has at least ten counts. Its matching antigen is unknown. Mismatch with germline at one junction end may stem from a read error. The sample taken for sequencing was blood, either unsorted or a sorted T cell fraction (not recorded which). V and J are TRBV7-7 and TRBJ1-2; TRBD1 matches at 7 bases. The clonotype was recovered from a male donor with ankylosing spondylitis or in good health (not recorded which). This CDR3 reads CASSVRGTAYGYTF. CDR3 DNA: TGTGCTAGCAGCGTCAGGGGGACTGCCTATGGCTACACCTTC.